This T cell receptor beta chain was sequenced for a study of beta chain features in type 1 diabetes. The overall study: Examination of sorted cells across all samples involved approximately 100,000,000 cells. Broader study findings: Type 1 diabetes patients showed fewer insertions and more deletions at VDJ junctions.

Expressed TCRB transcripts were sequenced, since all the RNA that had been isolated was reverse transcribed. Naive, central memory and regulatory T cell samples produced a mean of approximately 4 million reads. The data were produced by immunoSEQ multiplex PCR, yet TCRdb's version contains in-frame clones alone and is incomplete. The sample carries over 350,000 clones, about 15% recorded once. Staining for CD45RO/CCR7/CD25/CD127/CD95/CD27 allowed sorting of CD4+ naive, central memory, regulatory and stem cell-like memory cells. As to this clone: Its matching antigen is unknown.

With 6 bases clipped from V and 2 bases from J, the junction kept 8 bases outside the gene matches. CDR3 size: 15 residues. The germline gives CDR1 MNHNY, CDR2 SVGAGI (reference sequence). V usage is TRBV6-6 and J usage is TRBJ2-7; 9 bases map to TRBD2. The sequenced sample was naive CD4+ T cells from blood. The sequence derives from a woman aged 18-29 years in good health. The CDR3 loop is CASRERLAETYEQYF. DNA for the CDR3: TGTGCCAGCAGGGAGAGACTAGCGGAGACCTACGAGCAGTACTTC.